This T cell receptor beta chain originates from a study of graft-versus-host responses after intestinal transplantation. Study details: The transplants performed in recipients were multivisceral, liver-intestinal, or isolated intestinal.

Only in-frame clones appear in the TCRdb table, and some are missing; sequencing was by immunoSEQ multiplex PCR. The sample records 150,000 or so clones, 92% being singletons. Whole-study findings and limits: Some patients had graft-donor T cell macrochimerism. In their allografts, the ratios of graft-versus-host to host-versus-graft T cell clones were high. Early post-transplant declines in HvG were associated with peak levels of circulating GvH clones. The authors found GvH clones in recipient marrow, some appearing first in ileum or blood.

A single count supports this clone. Its antigen is not identified. V lost 5 bases to trimming and J lost 6 bases; unmatched junction nucleotides: 12. The germline V gene has CDR1 SGHDN and CDR2 FVKESK. The CDR3 is 16 residues long. The chain has TRBV14 and TRBJ1-3; TRBD1 aligns across 8 bases. The TCR sequence derives from a human donor who received an intestinal transplant. This material consisted of unstimulated CD4+ T cells sorted from spleen or lymph node cells, taken before intestinal transplant. This CDR3 is CASSVGQALNENTIYF. The CDR3 DNA sequence: TGTGCCAGCAGCGTGGGACAGGCCTTAAACGAAAACACCATATATTTT.